The rows below give T cell receptor beta chains drawn from one sample of a study of blood T cell repertoires in COVID-19. This table comes from immunoSEQ multiplex PCR, and its TCRdb copy is limited to in-frame clones, with some not included. The sample yields approximately 200,000 clones, around nine tenths seen once. What was sequenced was peripheral blood. These receptors were collected from a man between 18 and 35 years old with active or convalescent COVID-19. The CDR3 runs from the conserved cysteine through the conserved F or W. A D gene is named only where the DNA matches it firmly. Some rows mark clone size as missing; the rest say once, few, many or name a class of expanded clone.

j_call clone_size v_call d_call cdr3_nt cdr3_aa
TRBJ1-1 NA TRBV10-1 NA TGCGCCAGCAGGGATGGGACTGGGAACACTGAAGCTTTCTTT CASRDGTGNTEAFF
TRBJ1-1 NA TRBV6-2/TRBV6-3 NA TGTGCCAGCAGTCACCCTCCTATCCTCGGGGGACGAAACACTGAAGCTTTCTTT CASSHPPILGGRNTEAFF
TRBJ2-6 NA TRBV28 NA TGTGCCAGCAGCCGGGTGATCCGCTCTGGGGCCAACGTCCTGACTTTC CASSRVIRSGANVLTF
TRBJ2-3 NA TRBV18 NA TGTGCCAGCTCACCACGTTCAGCGGATACGCAGTATTTT CASSPRSADTQYF
TRBJ2-3 NA TRBV9 TRBD2 TGTGCCAGCAGCGTAGGTTCCCCTAGCGGGAGATTCGATACGCAGTATTTT CASSVGSPSGRFDTQYF
TRBJ2-7 NA TRBV11-2 NA TGTGCCAGCAGCTTGGGCCCGGCGGGGTCGTTCTACGAGCAGTACTTC CASSLGPAGSFYEQYF
TRBJ2-4 NA TRBV5-1 TRBD2 TGCGCCAGCAGCCTGGGACTAGGAGGCATTCAGTACTTC CASSLGLGGIQYF
TRBJ1-5 NA TRBV19 NA TGTGCCAGTAGTATAACGGGGGGTGAAGGGCAGCCCCAGCATTTT CASSITGGEGQPQHF
TRBJ2-2 once TRBV6-5 NA TGTGCCATTCAGGGGTACACCGGGGAGCTGTTTTTT CAIQGYTGELFF
TRBJ2-7 NA TRBV19 TRBD1 TGTGCCAGTAGACGCCTAGGGACAGGGCCCTACGAGCAGTACTTC CASRRLGTGPYEQYF
TRBJ2-1 NA TRBV5-6 TRBD2 TGTGCCAGCAGCTTGGAGTTCGGACTAGCGGGCTCCAATGAGCAGTTCTTC CASSLEFGLAGSNEQFF
TRBJ1-5 NA TRBV27 NA TGTGCCAGCAGTTTATGGGGGCAGGGCAATCAGCCCCAGCATTTT CASSLWGQGNQPQHF
TRBJ2-1 NA TRBV28 TRBD2 TGTGCCACCGAAACTAGCGGAAGCTACAATGAGCAGTTCTTC CATETSGSYNEQFF
TRBJ1-1 NA TRBV16 NA TGTGCCAGCAGCCAATCGGGCGGGGATCCTGAAGCTTTCTTT CASSQSGGDPEAFF
TRBJ1-6 once TRBV6-5 NA TGTGCCAGCACCCCGGGTAGGGGTGGTAATTCACCCCTCCACTTT CASTPGRGGNSPLHF
TRBJ1-1 NA TRBV10-2 NA TGCGCCAGCAGTGATTCAGGGGCCACTGAAGCTTTCTTT CASSDSGATEAFF
TRBJ1-2 once TRBV12-3/TRBV12-4 NA TGTGCCAGCAGTTTTACAGGGTTCGGCTACACCTTC CASSFTGFGYTF
TRBJ2-3 NA TRBV30 TRBD2 TGTGCCTGGAGTACAACTAGCGGGATTTTCCAAGATACGCAGTATTTT CAWSTTSGIFQDTQYF
TRBJ1-3 NA TRBV2 NA TGTGCCAGCAGTTTCAGTGACTACACCATATATTTT CASSFSDYTIYF
TRBJ1-1 once TRBV12-3/TRBV12-4 NA TGTGCCAGCAGTTTGTACGGGAACACTGAAGCTTTCTTT CASSLYGNTEAFF
TRBJ1-5 NA TRBV18 NA TGTGCCAGCTCACCACCCCCAGGAGGTGGTCAGCCCCAGCATTTT CASSPPPGGGQPQHF
TRBJ1-2 NA TRBV7-9 TRBD1 TGTGCCAGCAGCTCTCAGACAGGGAGGGGCTACACCTTC CASSSQTGRGYTF
TRBJ1-1 NA TRBV7-9 NA TGTGCCAGCAGGGTCCCGGGGAACACTGAAGCTTTCTTT CASRVPGNTEAFF
TRBJ2-7 NA TRBV5-6 TRBD1 TGTGCCAGCAGCTTGGCGGGACAGGGCTCCTACGAGCAGTACTTC CASSLAGQGSYEQYF
TRBJ2-2 NA TRBV6-5 NA TGTGCCAGCACCCAGCGGGCCGGGGAGCTGTTTTTT CASTQRAGELFF
TRBJ1-3 NA TRBV3-1/TRBV3-2 TRBD1 TGTGCCAGCAGCACGACAGGGTCTGGAAACACCATATATTTT CASSTTGSGNTIYF
TRBJ1-1 NA TRBV10-3 NA TGTGCCATCAGCGAGAACTTCCAGGGCAACACTGAAGCTTTCTTT CAISENFQGNTEAFF
TRBJ2-3 once TRBV15 TRBD2 TGTGCCACCAGCAGGGCCAGCGGGGGGGATTGGACAGATACGCAGTATTTT CATSRASGGDWTDTQYF
TRBJ1-6 NA TRBV19 TRBD1 TGTGCCAGTAGTTCGGACAGGGGAACCTATAATTCACCCCTCCACTTT CASSSDRGTYNSPLHF
TRBJ2-1 NA TRBV2 NA TGTGCCAGCAGTGAGGACGGCGCGGGCGAGCAGTTCTTC CASSEDGAGEQFF
TRBJ2-7 NA TRBV10-3 TRBD2 TGTGCCATCAAAGATCTGCTAGCGGGGAAGCAGTACTTC CAIKDLLAGKQYF
TRBJ1-1 NA TRBV10-3 NA TGTGCCATCAGGACCGGGACACCGAACACTGAAGCTTTCTTT CAIRTGTPNTEAFF
TRBJ2-1 NA TRBV7-3 TRBD2 TGTGCCAGCAGCTTACTAGCGGGAGGGACTCGGAGCTCCTACAATGAGCAGTTCTTC CASSLLAGGTRSSYNEQFF
TRBJ1-1 NA TRBV6-1 NA TGTGCCAGCAGTGAGGGCGGGATGAACACTGAAGCTTTCTTT CASSEGGMNTEAFF
TRBJ2-7 NA TRBV5-1 TRBD1 TGCGCCAGCAGCTTGGGTGGACAGGGAATCCCATACGAGCAGTACTTC CASSLGGQGIPYEQYF
TRBJ2-7 NA TRBV5-1 TRBD1 TGCGCCAGCAGCTTCCCAACAGGGGGCGCCGATTACGAGCAGTACTTC CASSFPTGGADYEQYF
TRBJ2-1 NA TRBV6-5 NA TGTGCCAGCAGGAAGGAGGGCGGGCGGTACAATGAGCAGTTCTTC CASRKEGGRYNEQFF
TRBJ2-2 NA TRBV7-3 TRBD1 TGTGCCAGCAGCTTGATGCAGGGGGCCACCGGGGAGCTGTTTTTT CASSLMQGATGELFF
TRBJ2-1 NA TRBV5-8 NA TGTGCCAGCAGCCCCGACAGTTTAGAGCAGTTCTTC CASSPDSLEQFF
TRBJ2-1 NA TRBV2 TRBD2 TGTGCCAGCAGTCCTACCGGGACTAGCGTCAATGAGCAGTTCTTC CASSPTGTSVNEQFF
TRBJ2-5 NA TRBV6-6 NA TGTGCCAGCAGCTGGCAGGGAAGAGGAGAGACCCAGTACTTC CASSWQGRGETQYF
TRBJ1-1 NA TRBV6-4 TRBD1 TGTGCCAGCAGCCCCGGGACAGGGGCCATCAACACTGAAGCTTTCTTT CASSPGTGAINTEAFF
TRBJ2-1 once TRBV6-2/TRBV6-3 NA TGTGCCAGCAGTTACTCGGGGGGGCGCGCGGACAATGAGCAGTTCTTC CASSYSGGRADNEQFF
TRBJ2-7 once TRBV4-2 NA TGTGCCAGCAGTACACAGCGGGACATTTCCTACGAGCAGTACTTC CASSTQRDISYEQYF
TRBJ1-5 few TRBV5-4 NA TGTGCCAGCAGCTTGGGAGGCGCGGGCGGTGGCAATCAGCCCCAGCATTTT CASSLGGAGGGNQPQHF
TRBJ2-4 NA TRBV2 NA TGTGCCACCCTTGGAGGCGGAGTTCGGAGAGACATTCAGTACTTC CATLGGGVRRDIQYF
TRBJ1-2 NA TRBV7-8 TRBD1 TGTGCCAGCAGCCGTAGCCTAGGACAGGACTATGGCTACACCTTC CASSRSLGQDYGYTF
TRBJ2-5 NA TRBV29-1 TRBD2 TGCAGCGTTGAAACCCAAGCGGGAGTTACCCAAGAGACCCAGTACTTC CSVETQAGVTQETQYF
TRBJ2-7 NA TRBV9 NA TGTGCCAGCAGCAAAAGAGGAGACAGTGGGCGGGATGAGGCGTACGAGCAGTACTTC CASSKRGDSGRDEAYEQYF
TRBJ1-5 NA TRBV12-3/TRBV12-4 NA TGTGCCAGCGGTTTCGTTTCGGGGAAAAAGCATTTT CASGFVSGKKHF
TRBJ2-7 NA TRBV7-2 NA TGTGCCAGCAGCCAGAGGAGCTCCTACGAGCAGTACTTC CASSQRSSYEQYF
TRBJ2-1 NA TRBV23-1 TRBD2 TGCGCCAGCAGTCAAACCCAGACTAGCGGGCGGCGCCAACCTGAGCAGTTCTTC CASSQTQTSGRRQPEQFF
TRBJ2-2 once TRBV19 TRBD1 TGTGCCAGTAGTATTGACGGGACAGGGGGCCTCGGGGAGCTGTTTTTT CASSIDGTGGLGELFF
TRBJ2-7 NA TRBV5-4 TRBD2 TGTGCCAGCAGCGCGATAGCGGGAGGAGTGGGGGAGCAGTACTTC CASSAIAGGVGEQYF